Below are 27 T cell receptor beta chains sequenced from a single sample in a study of OX40 agonist ivuxolimab in advanced cancers. Produced via immunoSEQ multiplex PCR; TCRdb's table is partial and in-frame only. The sample lists 20,000 to 25,000 clones; around 80% were seen once. Sequenced material: CD4+ or CD8+ T cells sorted from blood, taken in a trial of the OX40 agonist ivuxolimab. The receptor source for this set is an adult with an advanced solid tumor such as melanoma, head and neck, liver or kidney cancer.

The chain combines TRBV7-9 with TRBJ2-5; the D is unclear. The CDR3 has 17 residues. V lost 8 bases, J lost 5 bases, and 27 bases lay in between. Germline V gene data show CDR1 as SEHNR and CDR2 as FQNEAQ (reference sequence). CDR3 sequence reads: CASGKLEPGQSRETQYF. The CDR3 coding sequence is TGTGCCAGCGGCAAACTGGAGCCGGGCCAAAGTAGGGAGACCCAGTACTTC.

The chain couples TRBV7-9 to TRBJ1-1; D possibly corresponds to TRBD1 (5 bases). The length of the CDR3 is 14 residues. Germline V CDR1 and CDR2: SEHNR, FQNEAQ (reference sequence). V shed 2 bases and J shed 1 base, with 8 bases lying between them. The DNA of the CDR3 is TGTGCCAGCAGCTTACAGGGAACGAACACTGAAGCTTTCTTT. Translating it yields CASSLQGTNTEAFF.

The chain employs TRBV13 and TRBJ1-1; D unresolved. CDR1 is PRHDT and CDR2 is FYEKMQ in the germline V gene (reference sequence). The CDR3 is made up of 14 amino acids. Trimming stripped 3 bases from V and 2 bases from J, with 10 bases between. CDR3 nucleotide sequence: TGTGCCAGCAGCTTCTACCTAGGAAACACTGAAGCTTTCTTT. It specifies CASSFYLGNTEAFF.

The V gene is TRBV5-6, the J gene TRBJ2-7; D is unresolved. Germline assignment: CDR1 SGHDT and CDR2 YYEEEE. V lost 2 bases, J lost 6 bases, and 12 bases lay in between. The CDR3 extends over 13 amino acids. The CDR3 protein is CASSLAGHPEQYF. The CDR3 DNA reads TGTGCCAGCAGCTTAGCAGGCCACCCCGAGCAGTACTTC.

CDR3 protein: CAGSGTSGVDTQYF. The CDR3 coding sequence is TGTGCCGGCTCCGGGACTAGCGGGGTGGATACGCAGTATTTT. The chain uses TRBV6-1 and TRBJ2-3, with TRBD2 matching over 13 bases. Germline V gene data show CDR1 as MNHNS and CDR2 as SASEGT. V shed 11 bases and J 6 bases; nucleotides not matched to a gene: 8. This CDR3 is built from 14 residues.

The genes are TRBV9 and TRBJ2-1, with D possibly matching TRBD2 (6 bases). The CDR3 covers 14 residues. Trimming cost V 4 bases and J 3 bases, with 11 bases left between them. Germline V gene sequence: CDR1 SGDLS, CDR2 YYNGEE. The CDR3 nucleotides read TGTGCCAGCAGCACCGGAGGGGTCTACAATGAGCAGTTCTTC. It specifies CASSTGGVYNEQFF.

This rearrangement joins TRBV10-3 to TRBJ1-4; 10 bases align to TRBD1. V was clipped by 0 bases and J by 10 bases; unmatched bases: 14. Germline-derived CDR1 and CDR2 are ENHRY and SYGVKD. This CDR3 comprises 18 residues. The CDR3 nucleotides read TGTGCCATCAGTGAGTCGTTGGGACAGGGGCTCAAGATCGGAAAACTGTTTTTT. This translates into CAISESLGQGLKIGKLFF.

This clone showed up just a few times. V is TRBV5-6 and J is TRBJ1-2; the D gene is possibly TRBD1 (6 bases). CDR3 length: 15 residues. V was clipped by 4 bases and J by 0 bases, with 13 bases between them. The germline CDR1 and CDR2 sequences are SGHDT and YYEEEE. The CDR3 sequence is CASSLGQRANYGYTF. Written as DNA, the CDR3 is TGTGCCAGCAGCCTAGGACAGCGAGCTAACTATGGCTACACCTTC. The full variable domain, rest sourced from reference TRBV5-6 and TRBJ1-2, is DAGVTQSPTHLIKTRGQQVTLRCSPKSGHDTVSWYQQALGQGPQFIFQYYEEEERQRGNFPDRFSGHQFPNYSSELNVNALLLGDSALYLCASSLGQRANYGYTFGSGTRLTVV.

V and J are TRBV5-5 and TRBJ1-2, with a weak D call TRBD1 (5 bases). The CDR3 runs to 14 residues. V lost 1 base and J lost 3, with 10 bases in between. The germline CDR1 and CDR2 sequences are SGHKS and YYEKEE (reference sequence). The CDR3 here is CASSLLGDYYGYTF. The CDR3 bases are TGTGCCAGCAGCTTGCTAGGGGATTACTATGGCTACACCTTC.

A note on this clone: Relative to the germline gene, one junction end is altered; a read error may explain this. This rearrangement joins TRBV7-7 to TRBJ2-3; 7 nucleotides agree with TRBD1. The germline V gene has CDR1 SSHAT and CDR2 FNYEAQ (reference sequence). The CDR3 is made up of 18 amino acids. The DNA of the CDR3 is TGTGCTAGCAGCTTAGAGGGGACAGAGGGGTACCTCACAGATACGCAGTATTTT. Its protein product is CASSLEGTEGYLTDTQYF.

The CDR3 DNA sequence: TGTGCCAGCAGAACCCTGGGAGGGAACTATGGCTACACCTTC. Encoded protein: CASRTLGGNYGYTF. This chain joins TRBV27 and TRBJ1-2; no firm D call. This CDR3 is 14 amino acids long. With 6 bases removed from V and 2 bases from J, the gap between germline ends came to 13 bases. Germline V gene lookup returns CDR1 MNHEY and CDR2 SMNVEV (reference sequence).

The chain is built from TRBV7-9 and TRBJ1-1; D might be TRBD1 (5 bases). The CDR3 totals 13 residues. Trimming left V 7 bases short and J 5 bases short, with 14 bases between. The germline CDR1 and CDR2 sequences are SEHNR and FQNEAQ (reference sequence). The DNA for the CDR3 is TGTGCCAGCATCCCGGGCGGGGGTACTGAAGCTTTCTTT. Translation: CASIPGGGTEAFF.

This chain joins TRBV10-3 and TRBJ2-3; TRBD2 matches 9 bases. The CDR3 is 13 amino acids. Per germline, CDR1 ENHRY and CDR2 SYGVKD. The ends lost 11 bases at V and 2 bases at J; junction bases unmatched: 5. DNA for the CDR3: TGTGCCGCGAGCGGGGGGACCACAGATACGCAGTATTTT. This gives the protein CAASGGTTDTQYF.

This chain connects TRBV4-1 to TRBJ1-5; 7 bases match TRBD1. CDR1 is MGHRA, CDR2 YSYEKL, per germline. The trim removed 3 bases at V and 4 bases at J, leaving 6 bases unmatched. The CDR3 length is 15 residues. CDR3 sequence reads: CASSHQDRANQPQHF. In DNA form, the CDR3 reads TGCGCCAGCAGCCACCAAGACAGGGCTAATCAGCCCCAGCATTTT.

The V gene is TRBV9, the J gene TRBJ2-2, with D perhaps matching TRBD2 (6 bases). This CDR3 is built from 14 residues. The V and J ends lost 5 bases and 4 bases respectively, with 12 bases between them. Looked up from germline, CDR1 is SGDLS and CDR2 is YYNGEE. CDR3 bases: TGTGCCAGCAGAGCAGGGAGGAGCACCGGGGAGCTGTTTTTT. Encoded protein: CASRAGRSTGELFF.

The chain has TRBV7-9 and TRBJ2-7; 8 nucleotides match TRBD1. The CDR3 totals 12 residues. CDR1 is SEHNR, CDR2 FQNEAQ, per germline (reference sequence). Here the CDR3 DNA reads TGTGCGGCCGGGACAGGCCCCTACGAGCAGTACTTC. It is translated as CAAGTGPYEQYF.

Concerning this clone itself: The junction differs from germline at one of its ends, possibly a read error. The chain recombines TRBV6-1 with TRBJ2-3; D not certain. This CDR3 comprises 15 residues. Per the germline V gene, CDR1 is MNHNS and CDR2 is SASEGT. This chain's CDR3 is CANSENSSPADTQYF. The CDR3 nucleotides read TGTGCCAACAGTGAGAACAGTTCCCCCGCAGATACGCAGTATTTT.

The chain carries TRBV27 and TRBJ1-1, with D hard to call. This CDR3 comprises 13 residues. Germline V gives CDR1 MNHEY, CDR2 SMNVEV (reference sequence). Trimming stripped 3 bases from V and 1 base from J, with 6 bases between. The CDR3 region is CASSFVQNTEAFF. The CDR3 DNA reads TGTGCCAGCAGTTTTGTACAGAACACTGAAGCTTTCTTT.

This chain uses TRBV13 with TRBJ2-1; unclear D gene. The CDR3 is 12 residues long. V was trimmed by 1 base and J by 5 bases, leaving 3 bases between them. CDR1 and CDR2 (germline): PRHDT, FYEKMQ (reference sequence). The CDR3, as DNA: TGTGCCAGCAGCTTAGAAAACAATGAGCAGTTCTTC. Residues: CASSLENNEQFF.

The rearrangement uses TRBV14 and TRBJ2-1; 9 bases are a match to TRBD1. The CDR3 is 13 amino acids. V was clipped by 6 bases and J by 5 bases; unmatched bases: 2. CDR1 and CDR2 (germline): SGHDN, FVKESK. The CDR3 nucleotides read TGTGCCAGCAGGGACAGGGGCAACAATGAGCAGTTCTTC. As protein: CASRDRGNNEQFF.

The CDR3 here is CASSFQIRPRGQGNTEAFF. CDR3 coding DNA: TGCGCCAGCAGCTTCCAGATCAGACCGCGAGGACAGGGGAACACTGAAGCTTTCTTT. The rearrangement joins TRBV5-1 to TRBJ1-1, with 8 bases identical to TRBD1. The CDR3 contains 19 residues. Germline V CDR1 and CDR2: SGHRS, YFSETQ. V lost 2 bases and J lost 1; bases outside the gene matches: 16. Filled out from reference TRBV5-1 and TRBJ1-1, the complete variable domain reads KAGVTQTPRYLIKTRGQQVTLSCSPISGHRSVSWYQQTPGQGLQFLFEYFSETQRNKGNFPGRFSGRQFSNSRSEMNVSTLELGDSALYLCASSFQIRPRGQGNTEAFFGQGTRLTVV.

The chain couples TRBV4-1 to TRBJ2-7; D is perhaps TRBD1 or TRBD2 (5 bases each). This CDR3 has 15 residues. Germline-derived CDR1 and CDR2 are MGHRA and YSYEKL. Deletions cut 3 bases from V and 0 bases from J, with 12 bases between. This CDR3 reads CASSQGPTSSYEQYF. The CDR3 DNA is TGCGCCAGCAGCCAGGGACCGACAAGCTCCTACGAGCAGTACTTC.

By share, this clone counts as medium-sized. The CDR3: CTSRPIDREETYEQYF. The CDR3, as DNA: TGCACCAGCAGACCCATCGACAGGGAGGAAACCTACGAGCAGTACTTC. The V gene is TRBV1, the J gene TRBJ2-7; the table gives TRBD1 as D, unverified against the DNA. TRBV1 is flagged as a pseudogene. This CDR3 is built from 16 residues.

In its sample, this clone was seen once. The J gene is TRBJ2-7, the V gene TRBV2; 9 positions match TRBD1. From germline, CDR1 is SNHLY and CDR2 FYNNEI. The CDR3 is 13 residues long. V dropped 6 bases and J dropped 6; count of bases not matched to a gene: 6. CDR3 loop: CASRDRGSPEQYF. DNA for the CDR3: TGTGCCAGCAGGGACAGGGGATCCCCCGAGCAGTACTTC.

The V call is TRBV7-8, the J call TRBJ1-5; no clear D. This CDR3 spans 12 amino acids. Per the germline V gene, CDR1 is SGHVS and CDR2 is FQNEAQ. The ends were cut back, 4 bases at V and 4 bases at J, with 5 bases in the middle. CDR3 bases: TGTGCCAGCAGCTCATTAAATCAGCCCCAGCATTTT. It translates to CASSSLNQPQHF.

V is TRBV6-1 and J is TRBJ2-2; D is uncertain. The CDR3 spans 17 residues. The ends were cut back, 1 base at V and 3 bases at J, with 15 bases in the middle. Germline V lookup: CDR1 MNHNS, CDR2 SASEGT. The CDR3 coding sequence is TGTGCCAGCAGTGAAGAGGATCGCCTTGGGGACACCGGGGAGCTGTTTTTT. Encoded protein: CASSEEDRLGDTGELFF.

This chain connects TRBV7-6 to TRBJ2-1; 14 bases line up with TRBD2. The CDR3 covers 13 residues. The germline V gene encodes CDR1 SGHVS and CDR2 FNYEAQ. The ends lost 5 bases at V and 10 bases at J; junction bases unmatched: 1. CDR3 bases: TGTGCCAGCAGCCGGACTAGCGGGAGGGAGCAGTTCTTC. Translating gives CASSRTSGREQFF.